This is a list of T cell receptor beta chains from one sample in a study of CD8 T cells in Susac syndrome. TCRdb processed the immunoSEQ multiplex PCR reads anew with MiXCR; each CDR3 protein has one entry. There are a few hundred thousand distinct CDR3 sequences in the sample; approximately 95% occur only once, and around 0.08% lies in the top ten. Sequenced: CD4+ T cells from PBMCs. The receptors here all came from a human donor with multiple sclerosis. Both conserved end residues are trimmed from each CDR3. Only some rows state a clone size, as once, few, many or a class for expanded clones.

len: 11
v_gene: TRBV18
j_gene: TRBJ2-1
abundance: .
CDR3aa: ASSLQKGYEQF

len: 12
v_gene: TRBV7-9
j_gene: TRBJ2-7
abundance: .
CDR3aa: ASSSTGQGYEQY

len: 11
v_gene: TRBV6-5
j_gene: TRBJ2-1
abundance: .
CDR3aa: ASSYLDNNEQF

len: 10
v_gene: TRBV3-1
j_gene: TRBJ2-3
abundance: .
CDR3aa: ASSQEARTQY

len: 10
v_gene: TRBV2
j_gene: TRBJ2-5
abundance: once
CDR3aa: ASSERAETQY

len: 16
v_gene: TRBV12-3/TRBV12-4
j_gene: TRBJ1-2
abundance: .
CDR3aa: ASPGTWAASPKNYGYT

len: 14
v_gene: TRBV7-9
j_gene: TRBJ1-2
abundance: .
CDR3aa: ASSGGIGAIHYGYT

len: 11
v_gene: TRBV5-1
j_gene: TRBJ2-5
abundance: .
CDR3aa: ASSKVRQETQY

len: 11
v_gene: TRBV19
j_gene: TRBJ2-3
abundance: .
CDR3aa: ASSIVDRDTQY

len: 13
v_gene: TRBV10-3
j_gene: TRBJ2-2
abundance: .
CDR3aa: AISVEGVSTGELF

len: 10
v_gene: TRBV19
j_gene: TRBJ2-1
abundance: few
CDR3aa: ASSALHNEQF

len: 11
v_gene: TRBV12-5
j_gene: TRBJ2-3
abundance: .
CDR3aa: ASGLAGLFWKY

len: 12
v_gene: TRBV7-2
j_gene: TRBJ2-1
abundance: .
CDR3aa: ASSLALTSGEQF

len: 11
v_gene: TRBV6-5
j_gene: TRBJ2-7
abundance: .
CDR3aa: ASSAGRIYEQY

len: 11
v_gene: TRBV29-1
j_gene: TRBJ2-3
abundance: .
CDR3aa: RAGDEVWDTQY

len: 14
v_gene: TRBV9
j_gene: TRBJ1-2
abundance: .
CDR3aa: ASSVGTGGASYGYT

len: 13
v_gene: TRBV4-2
j_gene: TRBJ2-5
abundance: once
CDR3aa: ASSQVVGVQETQY

len: 9
v_gene: TRBV20-1
j_gene: TRBJ2-1
abundance: .
CDR3aa: SARARGEQF

len: 11
v_gene: TRBV7-2
j_gene: TRBJ2-3
abundance: .
CDR3aa: ASSLGPSDTQY

len: 13
v_gene: TRBV5-1
j_gene: TRBJ2-5
abundance: .
CDR3aa: ASSPLAPRGETQY

len: 11
v_gene: TRBV12-3/TRBV12-4
j_gene: TRBJ1-1
abundance: few
CDR3aa: ASSSLGNTEAF

len: 12
v_gene: TRBV12-3/TRBV12-4
j_gene: TRBJ2-1
abundance: .
CDR3aa: ASRTSGGIDEQF

len: 12
v_gene: TRBV6-5
j_gene: TRBJ2-5
abundance: .
CDR3aa: ASSPLGGPETQY

len: 12
v_gene: TRBV25-1
j_gene: TRBJ1-6
abundance: .
CDR3aa: ASTQTGFRSPLH

len: 13
v_gene: TRBV27
j_gene: TRBJ2-7
abundance: .
CDR3aa: ASIPVGGAFNEQY

len: 12
v_gene: TRBV12-3/TRBV12-4
j_gene: TRBJ1-1
abundance: .
CDR3aa: ASRTTGTNTEAF

len: 13
v_gene: TRBV7-2
j_gene: TRBJ2-5
abundance: .
CDR3aa: ASSLVGDQAETQY

len: 9
v_gene: TRBV25-1
j_gene: TRBJ1-1
abundance: .
CDR3aa: ASARDSVGI

len: 11
v_gene: TRBV9
j_gene: TRBJ2-1
abundance: .
CDR3aa: ASSVDLDNEQF

len: 12
v_gene: TRBV3-1
j_gene: TRBJ2-5
abundance: .
CDR3aa: ASSRALGPETQY

len: 10
v_gene: TRBV30
j_gene: TRBJ1-6
abundance: .
CDR3aa: ARAGIGSPLH

len: 12
v_gene: TRBV14
j_gene: TRBJ2-7
abundance: .
CDR3aa: ASSQEIGFTEQY

len: 14
v_gene: TRBV29-1
j_gene: TRBJ2-5
abundance: .
CDR3aa: SVVASGLFYQETQY

len: 13
v_gene: TRBV9
j_gene: TRBJ2-1
abundance: .
CDR3aa: ASSPRTGRYSEQF

len: 13
v_gene: TRBV20-1
j_gene: TRBJ1-1
abundance: .
CDR3aa: SARDSPTVNTEAF

len: 10
v_gene: TRBV30
j_gene: TRBJ1-5
abundance: .
CDR3aa: AWRTLQQPQH

len: 14
v_gene: TRBV6-1
j_gene: TRBJ2-3
abundance: .
CDR3aa: ASTPRGAASPDTQY

len: 12
v_gene: TRBV20-1
j_gene: TRBJ2-2
abundance: .
CDR3aa: SARRGANTGELF

len: 12
v_gene: TRBV29-1
j_gene: TRBJ2-2
abundance: .
CDR3aa: SVERGANTGELF

len: 11
v_gene: TRBV29-1
j_gene: TRBJ2-7
abundance: once
CDR3aa: SVERTLYGEQY

len: 12
v_gene: TRBV6-4
j_gene: TRBJ1-2
abundance: .
CDR3aa: ASSDSGDPNGYT

len: 12
v_gene: TRBV7-9
j_gene: TRBJ1-6
abundance: .
CDR3aa: ASSFSQGGSPLH

len: 12
v_gene: TRBV12-3/TRBV12-4
j_gene: TRBJ1-1
abundance: .
CDR3aa: ASSFRQDRTEAF

len: 9
v_gene: TRBV20-1
j_gene: TRBJ2-1
abundance: .
CDR3aa: SARVGDEQF

len: 15
v_gene: TRBV18
j_gene: TRBJ2-6
abundance: .
CDR3aa: ASSPREGRSGANVLT